This passage covers 22 T cell receptor beta chains from one sample sequenced in a study of regulatory T cells in long-lasting Graves disease (dated by TCRdb to the early 2020s). The time point label on this specimen signifies: newly diagnosed GD, antithyroid drugs for less than 3 months. For both TCR sequencing and RNA sequencing, RNA was extracted from PBMCs using TRIzol. The library was prepared using multiplex PCR. TCRdb shows the sequencer as Illumina HiSeq 4000. iRepertoire HTBI primers and Arm-PCR amplification of CDR3 regions were used to construct TCR beta libraries. TCRdb trimmed the raw reads at Q25, called clones with MiXCR and kept productive beta chains. For every CDR3 protein sequence, its rows merge into one entry that carries the most common genes and DNA. Present in this sample are 350,000 to 550,000 distinct CDR3 sequences, around 14% of which were seen just once. The ten top clones hold roughly 17% of the sample.

This same sample was also part of a study on T cells in Graves' hyperthyroidism and ophthalmopathy.

Sample: peripheral blood mononuclear cells (PBMCs), taken at new diagnosis, from a patient treated with antithyroid drugs. These receptors originate from a woman aged 25-40 years with Graves disease. Donor details come from another sample of the same person, matched by shared clones.

In its sample, this clonotype was seen once. The J gene is TRBJ1-3, the V gene TRBV18, with a weak D call TRBD1 (5 bases). CDR1 is KGHSH, CDR2 LQKENI, per germline. The CDR3 spans 16 residues. The ends were cut back, 1 base at V and 4 bases at J, with 14 bases in the middle. CDR3 DNA: TGTGCCAGCTCACCACTTTCACAGGCGGAGGGAAACACCATATATTTT. It is translated as CASSPLSQAEGNTIYF.

The sample holds many counts of this clonotype. The chain has TRBV12-3 or TRBV12-4 and TRBJ1-2; TRBD1 agrees at 9 bases. The CDR3 is 13 amino acids. The J segment lost 8 bases and the V segment lost 6 bases, leaving 7 bases of the junction unmatched. The CDR3 DNA is TGTGCCAGCAGCCGAGGGACAGGGCGCGGCTACACCTTC. Amino acids: CASSRGTGRGYTF.

This clonotype was seen repeatedly, ten times or more. This chain joins TRBV27 and TRBJ2-7; 10 bases align to TRBD2. The CDR3 is made up of 16 amino acids. V was clipped by 2 bases and J by 5 bases; unmatched bases: 9. The germline V gene has CDR1 MNHEY and CDR2 SMNVEV (reference sequence). CDR3 protein: CASSLRLLAGRNEQYF. For the CDR3, the DNA is TGTGCCAGCAGTTTAAGGTTACTAGCGGGAAGAAACGAGCAGTACTTC.

V is TRBV3-1 and J is TRBJ1-6; D is unclear. V was clipped by 2 bases and J by 12 bases, with 8 bases between them. The CDR3 length is 12 residues. Germline-derived CDR1 and CDR2 are LGHDT and YNNKEL (reference sequence). CDR3 nucleotides: TGTGCCAGCAGCCAACTGGACCAACCCCTCCACTTT. It codes for CASSQLDQPLHF.

This clonotype was seen only a few times. This chain uses TRBV20-1 with TRBJ2-1; D gene ambiguous. Germline values: CDR1 DFQATT, CDR2 SNEGSKA (reference sequence). The CDR3 totals 15 residues. V dropped 1 base and J dropped 0 bases, with 10 bases sitting between them. The CDR3 is CSARGHTGSYNEQFF. In DNA form, the CDR3 reads TGCAGTGCTAGAGGTCATACCGGCTCCTACAATGAGCAGTTCTTC.

This rearrangement joins TRBV10-3 to TRBJ1-1; D may be TRBD1 (5 bases). The CDR3 has 15 residues. Trimming cost V 2 bases and J 0 bases, with 10 bases left between them. The germline gives CDR1 ENHRY, CDR2 SYGVKD. The CDR3 sequence: CAISELDSMNTEAFF. The CDR3 region has the DNA TGTGCCATCAGTGAGCTCGACAGCATGAACACTGAAGCTTTCTTT.

Of note for this clonotype: Just one base apart from a much larger clone, this may be a read error. The CDR3 region is CASIRSGRGGEQYF. The CDR3 nucleotides read TGTGCCAGCATCAGGTCGGGACGGGGAGGTGAGCAGTACTTC. The V call is TRBV6-2 or TRBV6-3, the J call TRBJ2-7, with D possibly TRBD2 on 6 matching bases. The germline V gene has CDR1 MNHEY and CDR2 SVGEGT. This CDR3 region has 14 residues. V lost 7 bases to trimming and J lost 7 bases, with 20 bases between them.

This clonotype has a handful of counts. V is TRBV30 and J is TRBJ2-7; D is ambiguous. Trimming left V 1 base short and J 6 bases short, with 7 bases between. Looked up from germline, CDR1 is GTSNPN and CDR2 is SVGIG (reference sequence). The CDR3 has 11 residues. The CDR3: CAWSEASEQYF. The CDR3 bases are TGTGCCTGGAGTGAGGCCAGCGAGCAGTACTTC.

This chain uses TRBV20-1 with TRBJ2-7; 9 bases map to TRBD2. V dropped 3 bases and J dropped 3; count of bases not matched to a gene: 6. The germline V gene encodes CDR1 DFQATT and CDR2 SNEGSKA (reference sequence). CDR3 length equals 14 residues. The CDR3 protein is CSASNLAGNYEQYF. CDR3 in DNA: TGCAGTGCTAGTAATCTAGCGGGGAACTACGAGCAGTACTTC.

The V and J genes are TRBV25-1 and TRBJ2-7; TRBD1 agrees at 10 bases. Germline values: CDR1 MGHDK, CDR2 SYGVNS. This CDR3 has 15 amino acids. V trimming: 4 bases; J trimming: 2 bases; junction bases outside the gene matches: 5. The CDR3 protein is CASSGQGTGAYEQYF. CDR3 coding DNA: TGTGCCAGCAGTGGGCAAGGGACAGGGGCCTACGAGCAGTACTTC.

This clonotype showed up many times. The V and J genes are TRBV12-3 or TRBV12-4 and TRBJ1-1; D is perhaps TRBD1 (5 bases). V gave up 3 bases and J gave up 6 bases, with 14 bases separating them. The CDR3 is 14 amino acids. CDR3 region: CASSFHTWGAEAFF. DNA of the CDR3: TGTGCCAGCAGTTTTCACACATGGGGGGCTGAAGCTTTCTTT.

This clonotype was detected many times. This chain joins TRBV30 and TRBJ1-2; 7 bases are a match to TRBD1. From germline, CDR1 is GTSNPN and CDR2 SVGIG (reference sequence). The ends lost 7 bases at V and 1 base at J; junction bases unmatched: 6. CDR3 length equals 13 residues. The CDR3 DNA reads TGTGCCTCCCGACAGGGACTTAACTATGGCTACACCTTC. Translating gives CASRQGLNYGYTF.

In its sample, this clonotype was seen many times. The CDR3 protein is CSARDQRGTDTQYF. The CDR3 DNA reads TGCAGTGCTAGAGATCAAAGGGGGACAGATACGCAGTATTTT. The gene calls are TRBV20-1 and TRBJ2-3, with D possibly TRBD1 on 6 matching bases. CDR1 DFQATT and CDR2 SNEGSKA come from the germline V gene (reference sequence). The CDR3 extends over 14 amino acids. V was pared by 0 bases and J by 3 bases, with 10 bases between.

The rearrangement joins TRBV24-1 to TRBJ2-7; tentatively, D is TRBD1 (6 bases). The V end lost 1 base, the J end lost 4 bases, and 10 bases lay between the germline ends. The CDR3 totals 14 residues. Germline values: CDR1 KGHDR, CDR2 SFDVKD. The CDR3 DNA follows: TGTGCCACCAGTGATTTCCGGACAGCTTACGAGCAGTACTTC. This encodes CATSDFRTAYEQYF.

The chain joins TRBV9 to TRBJ2-3; no definite D call. Trimming took off 0 bases at V and 2 bases at J, with 4 bases between the two ends. The CDR3 length is 13 residues. The V gene's germline CDR1 is SGDLS and CDR2 YYNGEE. The CDR3 bases are TGTGCCAGCAGCGTAGCCCTCACAGATACGCAGTATTTT. Protein: CASSVALTDTQYF.

Ten or more counts support this clonotype. This CDR3 reads CASRTEGIPQPQHF. The CDR3 coding sequence is TGTGCCAGCAGGACCGAAGGGATCCCTCAGCCCCAGCATTTT. The chain carries TRBV2 and TRBJ1-5; no firm D call. The CDR3 has 14 amino acids. Trimming cost V 6 bases and J 6 bases, with 15 bases left between them. Germline CDR1 is SNHLY and CDR2 is FYNNEI.

The CDR3 nucleotides read TGTGCCACCCGGGGAGGAAACACCATATATTTT. As protein: CATRGGNTIYF. The rearrangement uses TRBV12-3 or TRBV12-4 and TRBJ1-3, with no clear D. There are 11 residues in the CDR3. Trimming shortened V by 10 bases and J by 4 bases, and 8 bases separated the two germline ends.

The chain uses TRBV27 and TRBJ1-3, with 8 bases fitting TRBD1. CDR1 and CDR2 (germline): MNHEY, SMNVEV (reference sequence). The CDR3 has 14 amino acids. J gave up 2 bases and V 6 bases, and 3 bases lay outside the gene matches. The CDR3 region is CASRPGQAGNTIYF. DNA for the CDR3: TGTGCCAGCAGACCGGGACAGGCTGGAAACACCATATATTTT.

This clonotype was counted at least ten times. The chain combines TRBV28 with TRBJ2-7; TRBD1 matches at 9 bases. Germline V lookup: CDR1 MDHEN, CDR2 SYDVKM. The V and J ends lost 6 bases and 4 bases, in that order; junction bases with no gene match: 10. This CDR3 comprises 15 residues. As DNA, the CDR3 is TGTGCCAGCAGGGCCCAAGGGGGACAGGGTTACGAGCAGTACTTC. Translation gives CASRAQGGQGYEQYF.

This clonotype has a count of ten or more. The rearrangement uses TRBV27 and TRBJ2-7, with 8 bases aligning to TRBD1. Looked up from germline, CDR1 is MNHEY and CDR2 is SMNVEV (reference sequence). J was trimmed by 2 bases and V by 5 bases; bases with no gene match: 8. This CDR3 is 15 amino acids long. CDR3 nucleotides: TGTGCCAGCAGTCTTCAGGGGGCGGGAACCTACGAGCAGTACTTC. It yields the protein CASSLQGAGTYEQYF.

The gene calls are TRBV13 and TRBJ2-7; TRBD2 agrees at 16 bases. The CDR3 is 14 residues long. The germline gives CDR1 PRHDT, CDR2 FYEKMQ (reference sequence). V trimming: 5 bases; J trimming: 9 bases; junction bases outside the gene matches: 4. The CDR3 coding sequence is TGTGCCAGCAGCCCGGGACTAGCGGGAGGGCCGCAGTACTTC. Translating it yields CASSPGLAGGPQYF.

The chain combines TRBV12-3 or TRBV12-4 with TRBJ2-2; D may be TRBD1 or TRBD2 (5 bases each). The CDR3 spans 15 residues. V was cut by 3 bases and J by 6 bases, with 14 bases left in between. CDR3 DNA sequence: TGTGCCAGCAGTTTTTCCGGGACCACTCCCGGGGAGCTGTTTTTT. Its protein product is CASSFSGTTPGELFF.